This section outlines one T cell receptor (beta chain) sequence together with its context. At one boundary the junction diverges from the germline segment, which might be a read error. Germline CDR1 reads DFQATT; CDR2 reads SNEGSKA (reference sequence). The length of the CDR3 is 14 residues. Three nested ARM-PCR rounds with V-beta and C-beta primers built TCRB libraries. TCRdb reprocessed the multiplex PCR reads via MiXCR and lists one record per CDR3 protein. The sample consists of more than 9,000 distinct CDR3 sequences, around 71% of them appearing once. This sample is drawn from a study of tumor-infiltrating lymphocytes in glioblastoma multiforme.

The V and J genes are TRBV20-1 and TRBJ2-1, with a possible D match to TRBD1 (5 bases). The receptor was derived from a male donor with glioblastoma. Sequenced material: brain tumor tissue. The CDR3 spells CNVRDEAGLYGQSF. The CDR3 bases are TGCAATGTTAGAGATGAGGCAGGGCTGTATGGGCAGTCCTTC.